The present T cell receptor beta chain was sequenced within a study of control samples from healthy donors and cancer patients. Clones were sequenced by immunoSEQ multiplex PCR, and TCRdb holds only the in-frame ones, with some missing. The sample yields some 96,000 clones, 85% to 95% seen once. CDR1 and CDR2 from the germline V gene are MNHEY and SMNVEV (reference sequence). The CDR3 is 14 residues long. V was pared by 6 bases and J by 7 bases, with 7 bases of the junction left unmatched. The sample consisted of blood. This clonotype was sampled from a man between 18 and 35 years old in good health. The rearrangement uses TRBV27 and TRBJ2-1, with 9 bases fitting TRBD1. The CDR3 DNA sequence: TGTGCCAGCAGCTACAGGGGGCGCGGTAATGAGCAGTTCTTC. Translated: CASSYRGRGNEQFF.